This entry lists 5 T cell receptor beta chains sequenced from one sample in a study of graft-versus-host responses after intestinal transplantation. Their recognized antigens are unknown. The protocol was immunoSEQ multiplex PCR, while the TCRdb copy is restricted to in-frame clones and leaves out a portion. The repertoire consists of 70,000 to 75,000 clones, with around 89% occurring once and the leading ten covering around 2.5%. This specimen was unstimulated CD8+ T cells sorted from spleen or lymph node cells, taken before intestinal transplant. These receptors were collected from a human donor who received an intestinal transplant.

CDR3 DNA: TGCGCCAGCAGCCAAGCATGGGGACAGGGCCAATTTCTTCAGTACTTC. Amino acids: CASSQAWGQGQFLQYF. The chain employs TRBV4-1 and TRBJ2-7; 9 nucleotides agree with TRBD1. Germline V gene lookup returns CDR1 MGHRA and CDR2 YSYEKL. Germline trimming cut 1 base from V and 10 bases from J; bases unmatched to any gene: 14. The CDR3 loop spans 16 amino acids.

CDR3 in DNA: TGTGCCAGCAGCTTAGTAAGAGATCAGCCCCAGCATTTT. Amino acids: CASSLVRDQPQHF. The chain combines TRBV7-8 with TRBJ1-5; D remains unclear. Germline values: CDR1 SGHVS, CDR2 FQNEAQ. The V end was cut by 1 base, the J end by 5 bases, with 6 bases between. CDR3 length: 13 amino acids.

The chain links TRBV5-5 to TRBJ2-7, with D perhaps matching TRBD2 (6 bases). This CDR3 is built from 16 residues. V dropped 2 bases and J dropped 2 bases, with 17 bases sitting between them. Germline CDR1 and CDR2: SGHKS and YYEKEE (reference sequence). As DNA, the CDR3 is TGTGCCAGCAGCTTAAGGTTGGCTAGCGAAACCTACGAGCAGTACTTC. It codes for CASSLRLASETYEQYF.

This chain joins TRBV2 and TRBJ2-7; D is perhaps TRBD1 (6 bases). The CDR3 covers 13 residues. Trimming stripped 8 bases from V and 0 bases from J, with 11 bases between. The germline V gene has CDR1 SNHLY and CDR2 FYNNEI. The CDR3 spells CASRDIPSYEQYF. CDR3 in DNA: TGTGCCAGCCGGGACATCCCCTCCTACGAGCAGTACTTC.

The V gene is TRBV13, the J gene TRBJ2-7, with a weak D call TRBD2 (6 bases). This CDR3 is 14 amino acids long. V dropped 0 bases and J dropped 0 bases, with 6 bases sitting between them. Germline V lookup: CDR1 PRHDT, CDR2 FYEKMQ (reference sequence). The CDR3 DNA reads as TGTGCCAGCAGCTTAGGGACTAGCTCCTACGAGCAGTACTTC. It encodes CASSLGTSSYEQYF.